Listed below are T cell receptor beta chains from one sample, sequenced in a study of blood T cell repertoires in COVID-19. Assay: immunoSEQ multiplex PCR; the TCRdb copy retains only in-frame clones and omits some. The top ten clones hold under 5.5% of a sample with about 330,000 clones, 87% of them seen once. The sample comprised PBMCs or T cells enriched from blood (not recorded which). The receptors were sampled from a woman in her 30s who had recovered from COVID-19. The CDR3 runs from the conserved cysteine through the conserved F or W. The D gene is left open where the match is weak. Clone size, where shown, is once, few, many, or a class for clones that have expanded.

.,TRBJ1-6,TRBV5-5,.,TGTGCCAGCAGCCAAATCCAGGGGATGTCCTATAATTCACCCCTCCACTTT,CASSQIQGMSYNSPLHF
.,TRBJ1-5,TRBV10-2,.,TGCGCCAGCAGCCATGACAGCATCGGGCAGCCCCAGCATTTT,CASSHDSIGQPQHF
.,TRBJ2-5,TRBV19,TRBD2,TGTGCCAGTAGCACCTTCGCGGGGGGGCAAGAGACCCAGTACTTC,CASSTFAGGQETQYF
once,TRBJ1-2,TRBV13,TRBD1,TGTGCCAGCAGCTCCCCCGGGACAGGGGGCGCTTTGGATGGCTACACCTTC,CASSSPGTGGALDGYTF
.,TRBJ1-5,TRBV7-2,.,TGTGCCAGCAGCTTAGAAGGGGCAGGGATACAGCCCCAGCATTTT,CASSLEGAGIQPQHF
.,TRBJ2-7,TRBV27,.,TGTGCCAGCAGACCGGGACTCTATCCTCACGAGCAGTACTTC,CASRPGLYPHEQYF
few,TRBJ1-4,TRBV4-1,.,TGCGCCAGCAGCGCAGTCGGGGGTCTCCCTGAAAAACTGTTTTTT,CASSAVGGLPEKLFF
.,TRBJ1-5,TRBV5-1,TRBD1,TGCGCCAGCAGCTTGGACGGACAGGGGGCGGTGGAGCCCCAGCATTTT,CASSLDGQGAVEPQHF
once,TRBJ1-6,TRBV30,.,TGTGCCTCTCAGGGGATGGATTCACCCCTCCACTTT,CASQGMDSPLHF
.,TRBJ1-6,TRBV3-1/TRBV3-2,TRBD1,TGTGCCAGCAGCTTTGGACAGGGGGGACCCCTCCACTTT,CASSFGQGGPLHF
.,TRBJ2-3,TRBV5-1,.,TGCGCCAGCAGTAAGACACTAGAAGATACGCAGTATTTT,CASSKTLEDTQYF
.,TRBJ2-3,TRBV2,.,TGTGCCAGCAGTGAAGACTACGCTAGCACAGATACGCAGTATTTT,CASSEDYASTDTQYF
.,TRBJ2-1,TRBV30,TRBD1,TGTGCCTGGGAGACAGGGTTGGGCAATGAGCAGTTCTTC,CAWETGLGNEQFF
.,TRBJ1-2,TRBV20-1,.,TGCAGTGCCCGGGAGGGAGAAATCTACACCTTC,CSAREGEIYTF
.,TRBJ2-3,TRBV12-3/TRBV12-4,.,TGTGCCAGCACAGCAGGGGGCACAGATACGCAGTATTTT,CASTAGGTDTQYF
.,TRBJ2-7,TRBV4-1,TRBD2,TGCGCCAGCAGCCAAACAGGACTAGCGTCCGACAACGAGCAGTACTTC,CASSQTGLASDNEQYF
.,TRBJ1-2,TRBV6-5,.,TGTGCCAGCAGTTACGACGTTTCGGGATCCGGCTACACCTTC,CASSYDVSGSGYTF
.,TRBJ1-6,TRBV27,.,TGTGCCAGCAGTTTATCATTGGGCAGTAATTCACCCCTCCACTTT,CASSLSLGSNSPLHF
.,TRBJ2-7,TRBV6-5,TRBD2,TGTGCCAGCAGACCGAGCGGGGGGGCCCACGAGCAGTACTTC,CASRPSGGAHEQYF
.,TRBJ2-3,TRBV5-8,.,TGTGCCAGCAGCCGGTCGGTGTTCCCAACCACAGATACGCAGTATTTT,CASSRSVFPTTDTQYF
.,TRBJ1-2,TRBV27,.,TGTGCCAGCAGTTTCAGCAGCACAGAAGGCTACACCTTC,CASSFSSTEGYTF
.,TRBJ2-3,TRBV29-1,TRBD2,TGCAGCGTTCTACTAGCGGGACTCACAGATACGCAGTATTTT,CSVLLAGLTDTQYF
.,TRBJ1-4,TRBV7-8,.,TGTGCCAGCAGCTCCTACAGGGAAACCGAAAAACTGTTTTTT,CASSSYRETEKLFF
.,TRBJ1-1,TRBV7-6,TRBD1,TGTGCCAGCAGCCCCTTAGGGGGCCGGACTGAAGCTTTCTTT,CASSPLGGRTEAFF
.,TRBJ2-1,TRBV19,.,TGTGCCAGTAGTTTGAGTAGCGTTTCCTACAATGAGCAGTTCTTC,CASSLSSVSYNEQFF
.,TRBJ1-6,TRBV28,.,TGTGCCAGCAGTCCCGGTCAACCACCCCTCCACTTT,CASSPGQPPLHF
.,TRBJ1-2,TRBV7-9,.,TGTGCCAGCAGCTCCCAAAGTATACACAACTATGGCTACACCTTC,CASSSQSIHNYGYTF
.,TRBJ1-5,TRBV27,.,TGTGCCAGCCAGGGCCTTGGTCAGCCCCAGCATTTT,CASQGLGQPQHF
.,TRBJ1-2,TRBV12-3/TRBV12-4,.,TGTGCCAGCAGTTCCCTAGGCTATGGCTACACCTTC,CASSSLGYGYTF
.,TRBJ1-3,TRBV6-2/TRBV6-3,.,TGTGCCAGCAGCCCCGACGGAGCTCTCGGAAACACCATATATTTT,CASSPDGALGNTIYF
.,TRBJ2-5,TRBV21-1,.,TGTGCGCAGGGCCCCCAGCGGGGCTACTCCTACCATGCATTGGAGCCCGGGGAGACCCAGTACTTC,CAQGPQRGYSYHALEPGETQYF
once,TRBJ1-3,TRBV30,.,TGTGCCTGGAGTTCCCCGACAGCCTCCCTGAACACCATATATTTT,CAWSSPTASLNTIYF
.,TRBJ1-5,TRBV15,.,TGTGCCACCAGCAGAGACCGACTCATCACGGGCAATCAGCCCCAGCATTTT,CATSRDRLITGNQPQHF
.,TRBJ1-5,TRBV6-5,TRBD1,TGTGCCACTCGTTTTCGGGACAGTAATCAGCCCCAGCATTTT,CATRFRDSNQPQHF
.,TRBJ2-3,TRBV10-2,.,TGCGCCAGCAGTGGGTCGCCAAGGGGGAAGACAGATACGCAGTATTTT,CASSGSPRGKTDTQYF
.,TRBJ2-2,TRBV19,TRBD2,TGTGCCAGTAGTCGCCTAGGGACTAGCGGGGGGGCCAGCACCGGGGAGCTGTTTTTT,CASSRLGTSGGASTGELFF
.,TRBJ2-7,TRBV5-1,.,TGCGCCAGCAGGGATCCACAGGGATCGGACGAGCAGTACTTC,CASRDPQGSDEQYF